The sequence of this T cell receptor (beta chain) was determined in a study of blood T cells in healthy people across ages. Study-wide findings and caveats: Underestimates were what the diversity estimates from one million T cells were considered to be. Getting older went along with TCR beta diversity per million T cells dropping roughly linearly.

As regards this clonotype: Its matching antigen is unknown.

V lost 6 bases, J lost 2 bases, and 14 bases lay in between. The CDR3 sequence is 14 residues long. Looked up from germline, CDR1 is MNHEY and CDR2 is SVGAGI. Total RNA, at least 6 micrograms per sample, was extracted from PBMCs. With a J-beta primer mix and a sample-barcoded 5' primer, a second PCR ran about 6 to 11 cycles. A tag from a template-switch adaptor with 12 random nucleotides marked each cDNA molecule. TCRdb re-derived calls from the 5' RACE reads in MiXCR, one entry per CDR3 protein. The data contain 1.5 million to 2 million distinct CDR3 sequences, roughly 27% of them singletons. The rearrangement uses TRBV6-5 and TRBJ2-7; tentatively, D is TRBD1 or TRBD2 (6 bases each). This TCR came from a young woman in good health. Sequenced input: blood. The CDR3, as DNA: TGTGCCAGCAGCTGGACTCGGGGGCCCTACGAGCAGTACTTC. Protein product: CASSWTRGPYEQYF.